A selection of T cell receptor beta chains follows, all from one sample in a study of cytomegalovirus exposure and HLA in healthy donors. Libraries were prepared by immunoSEQ multiplex PCR; TCRdb keeps only in-frame clonotypes and omits some of them. The repertoire holds approximately 100,000 clones, with under 85% as singletons. Input material: PBMCs. The receptors here all came from a woman aged 40 to 55 in good health and CMV-seropositive. Both conserved end residues are part of each CDR3. The D gene is left open where the match is weak. A clone size is listed for some rows: how often the clone was seen (once, few, many), or a class if it is expanded.

j_call d_call v_call clone_size cdr3_nt cdr3_aa
TRBJ2-1 TRBD2 TRBV18 once TGTGCCAGCTCATCGGGACTAGCGGGGAACAATGAGCAGTTCTTC CASSSGLAGNNEQFF
TRBJ2-4 TRBD2 TRBV10-3 . TGTGCCATCAGTGAAGGGCTAGCGGGAGAAAACATTCAGTACTTC CAISEGLAGENIQYF
TRBJ1-5 . TRBV2 . TGTGCCAGCAACGAAGGGGGCAATCAGCCCCAGCATTTT CASNEGGNQPQHF
TRBJ1-1 . TRBV18 . TGTGCCAGCTCACCACCGAAGGGGCTTAAAGGCTCTGAAGCTTTCTTT CASSPPKGLKGSEAFF
TRBJ2-1 TRBD1 TRBV28 . TGTGCCAGCAGCTCCGGACAGGGTAAGGGCAATGAGCAGTTCTTC CASSSGQGKGNEQFF
TRBJ2-7 . TRBV14 . TGTGCCAGCAGCCAAGATAATAGCGAGCAGTACTTC CASSQDNSEQYF
TRBJ1-4 TRBD1 TRBV19 . TGTGCCAGTAGTGGACAGGGGTATGAAAAACTGTTTTTT CASSGQGYEKLFF
TRBJ2-7 . TRBV18 . TGTGCCAGCTCACCAAGACAGCCCTCCTACGAGCAGTACTTC CASSPRQPSYEQYF
TRBJ2-1 TRBD2 TRBV19 . TGTGCCAGTCAAATAGCGGGAGGATCCTACAATGAGCAGTTCTTC CASQIAGGSYNEQFF
TRBJ1-2 TRBD1 TRBV5-4 few TGTGCCAGCAGCGAGGGACAGGGGAGGGGCTACACCTTC CASSEGQGRGYTF
TRBJ2-4 TRBD2 TRBV19 . TGTGCCAGTACCCCCTGGGGGGGAGACATTCAGTACTTC CASTPWGGDIQYF
TRBJ2-3 TRBD2 TRBV23-1 . TGCGCCAGCAGTCAAGGGCTAGCGGGAGGTTCCACAGATACGCAGTATTTT CASSQGLAGGSTDTQYF
TRBJ1-4 TRBD1 TRBV5-1 . TGCGCCAGCAGCGAACCCGGGACAGACAATGAAAAACTGTTTTTT CASSEPGTDNEKLFF
TRBJ2-2 . TRBV5-1 . TGCGCCAGCAGCGGCTCAGGGTACACCGGGGAGCTGTTTTTT CASSGSGYTGELFF
TRBJ2-3 TRBD2 TRBV7-3 . TGTGCCAGCAGCTTAGTGGCTAGCGGGGGTGTCACAGATACGCAGTATTTT CASSLVASGGVTDTQYF
TRBJ2-7 TRBD2 TRBV5-1 . TGCGCCAGCAGGCCGAGCGGGAGCTACTCCTACGAGCAGTACTTC CASRPSGSYSYEQYF
TRBJ2-7 . TRBV5-6 . TGTGCCAGCAGCTTGGGGCGGGAATTCACCTACGAGCAGTACTTC CASSLGREFTYEQYF
TRBJ1-2 . TRBV6-1 medium-sized TGTGCCAGCAGTGAAAGTGGGGAGTCCCCCTATGGCTACACCTTC CASSESGESPYGYTF
TRBJ1-1 TRBD1 TRBV11-2 once TGTGCCAGCAGCGCCTTATCGACAGGGGTGGGCACTGAAGCTTTCTTT CASSALSTGVGTEAFF
TRBJ1-2 TRBD1 TRBV30 . TGTGCCTGGAGTCCACCAGGGACAGGGGGCATCTATGGCTACACCTTC CAWSPPGTGGIYGYTF
TRBJ2-1 . TRBV29-1 . TGCAGCGTTGGAGGGGGGGGTGAGCAGTTCTTC CSVGGGGEQFF
TRBJ2-5 TRBD2 TRBV6-1 few TGTGCCAGCAGTCCGACTAGCGGGAGCCCGGAGACCCAGTACTTC CASSPTSGSPETQYF
TRBJ2-1 TRBD2 TRBV5-1 . TGCGCCAGCAGGCGAGCGGGAGGTGGTGACAATGAGCAGTTCTTC CASRRAGGGDNEQFF
TRBJ2-1 TRBD1 TRBV7-3 few TGTGCCAGCAGCTTAGGGACAGGGGAAAGAGAGCAGTTCTTC CASSLGTGEREQFF
TRBJ2-1 TRBD2 TRBV11-2 . TGTGCCAGCAGCTTATGGGGAGCGGGGTACAATGAGCAGTTCTTC CASSLWGAGYNEQFF
TRBJ1-5 TRBD1 TRBV6-1 once TGTGCCAGCACACCGGGACAGGTCTTTGGTCAGCCCCAGCATTTT CASTPGQVFGQPQHF
TRBJ2-3 . TRBV4-1 . TGCGCCAGCAGCCAATGGCAGGGGAGCACAGATACGCAGTATTTT CASSQWQGSTDTQYF
TRBJ2-7 . TRBV10-3 . TGTGCCATCGGCAGTACCCACTACGAGCAGTACTTC CAIGSTHYEQYF
TRBJ2-1 . TRBV7-2 once TGTGCCAGCAGCTTAGTCCGGGATGAGCAGTTCTTC CASSLVRDEQFF
TRBJ2-7 . TRBV6-5 once TGTGCCGGTTGCGACCTTAGCTCCTACGGGCAGTACTTC CAGCDLSSYGQYF
TRBJ2-3 . TRBV5-1 few TGCGCCAGCAGCAACACTCCTAGCAGAAGCACAGATACGCAGTATTTT CASSNTPSRSTDTQYF
TRBJ2-3 . TRBV29-1 . TGCAGCGTGAAGGACTTAATTTCGCAGTATTTT CSVKDLISQYF
TRBJ2-7 TRBD1 TRBV19 . TGTGCCAGTAGTATACAACGGACAGGGTCCAACGAGCAGTACTTC CASSIQRTGSNEQYF
TRBJ1-1 TRBD1 TRBV6-1 few TGTGCCAGCACTGGACAGGTGGACACTGAAGCTTTCTTT CASTGQVDTEAFF
TRBJ1-2 TRBD1 TRBV6-1 . TGTGCCAGCAGTGGCACGGACAGGGGCTATGGCTACACCTTC CASSGTDRGYGYTF
TRBJ1-1 . TRBV6-5 . TGTGCCAGCAGTTACGGGGCAGGGGAGGAAGCTTTCTTT CASSYGAGEEAFF
TRBJ2-7 . TRBV5-6 . TGTGCCAGCAGCTTTCTCGAGCAGTACTTC CASSFLEQYF
TRBJ2-1 TRBD2 TRBV15 . TGTGCCACCAGCAGAGATAAGCGGGAGGGTAGAAATGAGCAGTTCTTC CATSRDKREGRNEQFF
TRBJ2-3 TRBD2 TRBV9 . TGTGCCAGCAGCCCTTGGACTAGCGGGACAGATACGCAGTATTTT CASSPWTSGTDTQYF
TRBJ1-3 . TRBV4-2 . TGTGCCAGCAGCCAAGAGTTTTCCGGGTCCTCTGGAAACACCATATATTTT CASSQEFSGSSGNTIYF
TRBJ2-3 TRBD2 TRBV7-9 . TGTGCCAGCAGCCGCAAGCGGGGGCGGTCAGGCACAGATACGCAGTATTTT CASSRKRGRSGTDTQYF